This T cell receptor (beta chain) was retrieved from a study of blood T cell repertoires in COVID-19. Study context: The United States, Italy and Spain were the sources of the acute and convalescent COVID-19 samples. PBMCs, B-cell-depleted T cells, or T cells were the source of the cDNA or gDNA that made up the material.

Original data processing: Amplification from reference gene primers served as the basis for estimated nucleated cell counts. Clones were read by immunoSEQ multiplex PCR, and TCRdb kept only the in-frame ones, dropping some. The V and J calls and clone size were taken over from that table, and D and trimming were inferred from the DNA. Among 75,000 or so clones listed, around 80% were seen once. The CDR3 is 13 residues long. Germline V gives CDR1 SGHVS, CDR2 FQNEAQ. With V trimmed by 7 bases and J by 2 bases, 4 bases remained unmatched. The sequence was collected from a man aged 55-75 years with active or convalescent COVID-19. Input material: peripheral blood. This chain links TRBV7-8 with TRBJ2-7, with 8 positions matching TRBD1. This CDR3 is CASTRGRAYEQYF. DNA for the CDR3: TGTGCCAGCACCAGGGGGCGGGCCTACGAGCAGTACTTC.